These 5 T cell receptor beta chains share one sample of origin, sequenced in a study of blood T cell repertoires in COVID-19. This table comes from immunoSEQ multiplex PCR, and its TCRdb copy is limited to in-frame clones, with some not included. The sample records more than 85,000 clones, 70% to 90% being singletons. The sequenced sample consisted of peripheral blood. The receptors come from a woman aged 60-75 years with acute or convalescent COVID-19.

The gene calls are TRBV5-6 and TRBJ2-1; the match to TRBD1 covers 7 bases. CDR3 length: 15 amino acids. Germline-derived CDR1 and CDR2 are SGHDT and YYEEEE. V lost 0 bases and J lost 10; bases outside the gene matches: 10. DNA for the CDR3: TGTGCCAGCAGCTTGGTGGGGGACAGAGAGGGGGAGCAGTTCTTC. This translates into CASSLVGDREGEQFF.

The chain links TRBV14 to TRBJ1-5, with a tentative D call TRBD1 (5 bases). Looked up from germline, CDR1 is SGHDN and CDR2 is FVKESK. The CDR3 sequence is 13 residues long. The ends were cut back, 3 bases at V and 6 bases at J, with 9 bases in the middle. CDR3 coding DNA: TGTGCCAGCAGCCAGGCAGGGCTTCAGCCCCAGCATTTT. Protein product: CASSQAGLQPQHF.

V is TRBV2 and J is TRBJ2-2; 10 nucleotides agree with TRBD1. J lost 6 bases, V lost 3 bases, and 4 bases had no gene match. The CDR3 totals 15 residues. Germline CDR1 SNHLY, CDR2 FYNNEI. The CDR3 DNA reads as TGTGCCAGCAGTGAGGGACAGGGGTCCGCCGGGGAGCTGTTTTTT. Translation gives CASSEGQGSAGELFF.

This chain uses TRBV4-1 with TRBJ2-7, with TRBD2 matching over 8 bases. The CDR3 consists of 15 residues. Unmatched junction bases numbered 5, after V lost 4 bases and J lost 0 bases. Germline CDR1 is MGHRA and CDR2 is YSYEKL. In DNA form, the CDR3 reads TGCGCCAGCAGCCTAGACCGGGGGGGCTCCTACGAGCAGTACTTC. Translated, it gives CASSLDRGGSYEQYF.

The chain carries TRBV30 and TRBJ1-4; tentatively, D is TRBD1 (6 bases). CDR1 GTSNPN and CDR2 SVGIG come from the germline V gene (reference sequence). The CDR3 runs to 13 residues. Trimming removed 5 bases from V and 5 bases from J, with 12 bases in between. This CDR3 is CAWSGQLNEKLFF. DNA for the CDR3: TGTGCCTGGTCCGGACAGCTAAATGAAAAACTGTTTTTT. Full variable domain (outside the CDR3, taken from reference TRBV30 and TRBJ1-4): SQTIHQWPATLVQPVGSPLSLECTVEGTSNPNLYWYRQAAGRGLQLLFYSVGIGQISSEVPQNLSASRPQDRQFILSSKKLLLSDSGFYLCAWSGQLNEKLFFGSGTQLSVL.